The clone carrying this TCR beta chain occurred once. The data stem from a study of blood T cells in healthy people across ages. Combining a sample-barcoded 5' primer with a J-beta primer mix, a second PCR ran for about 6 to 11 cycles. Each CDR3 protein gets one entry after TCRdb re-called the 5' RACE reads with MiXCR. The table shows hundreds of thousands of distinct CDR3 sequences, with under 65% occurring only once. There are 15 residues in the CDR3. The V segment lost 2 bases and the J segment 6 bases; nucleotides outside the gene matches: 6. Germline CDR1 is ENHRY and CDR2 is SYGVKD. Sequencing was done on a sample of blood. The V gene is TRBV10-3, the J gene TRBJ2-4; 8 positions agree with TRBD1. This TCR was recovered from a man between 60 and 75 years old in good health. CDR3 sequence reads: CAISEGQGAGNIQYF. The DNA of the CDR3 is TGTGCCATCAGTGAGGGCCAGGGGGCTGGAAACATTCAGTACTTC.